One T cell receptor (beta chain) is described in this entry. This sample was included in a study of blood T cell repertoires in COVID-19. Study information: Acute and convalescent COVID-19 specimens originated in the United States, Italy and Spain. T cells, B-cell-depleted T cells, or PBMCs provided the cDNA or gDNA that served as material.

The V gene end was trimmed by 5 bases and the J gene end by 1 base; junction bases not matched to a gene: 7. Germline CDR1 is SEHNR and CDR2 is FQNEAQ (reference sequence). There are 15 residues in the CDR3. Per the study methods: Reference gene primer amplification gave estimated nucleated cell counts. The protocol was immunoSEQ multiplex PCR, while the TCRdb copy is restricted to in-frame clones and leaves out a portion. V, J and clone size are taken as reported in that table, and D and trimming were inferred from the DNA itself. The table includes approximately 300,000 clones, less than 85% detected once. Participants, 18 to 89 years old, spanned around 25 US areas.

The V gene is TRBV7-9, the J gene TRBJ2-7; 8 nucleotides line up with TRBD2. This sequence was found in a woman in her twenties or thirties who had been exposed to COVID-19. Sequencing used PBMCs or T cells enriched from blood (not recorded which). CDR3 sequence: CASSRGSGRSYEQYF. DNA for the CDR3: TGTGCCAGCAGCCGCGGGAGCGGGAGATCCTACGAGCAGTACTTC.